The 22 T cell receptor beta chains below come from one sample, sequenced in a study of somatic mutations in cytotoxic T cells in rheumatoid arthritis. Method: immunoSEQ multiplex PCR; TCRdb's copy keeps in-frame clones and lacks some. The sample consists of several thousand clones, 65% to 80% of them appearing once. Sequencing was done on a sample of CD8+ T cells sorted from blood. These receptors all stem from an adult with rheumatoid arthritis.

This clone was seen a few times. The sample contains more than one DNA sequence encoding this CDR3. V usage is TRBV29-1 and J usage is TRBJ1-1; TRBD1 agrees at 9 bases. After removal of 7 bases from V and 6 bases from J, the junction contained 3 bases not matched to a gene. Germline CDR1 is SQVTM and CDR2 is ANQGSEA. The CDR3 length is 11 residues. The CDR3 nucleotides are TGCAGCGGGGGACAGGGCGCTGAAGCTTTCTTT. It yields the protein CSGGQGAEAFF.

CDR3 region: CASSFRATNEKLFF. The CDR3 coding sequence is TGTGCCAGCAGTTTTAGAGCAACTAATGAAAAACTGTTTTTT. This rearrangement joins TRBV6-5 to TRBJ1-4; D call uncertain. The V end was cut by 4 bases, the J end by 0 bases, with 6 bases between. CDR1 is MNHEY and CDR2 is SVGAGI in the germline V gene. The CDR3 loop spans 14 amino acids.

This clone was seen a few times. The chain links TRBV9 to TRBJ1-4; 7 positions match TRBD1. Unmatched junction bases numbered 11, after V lost 3 bases and J lost 12 bases. This CDR3 is 14 amino acids long. CDR1 and CDR2 from the germline V gene are SGDLS and YYNGEE. The CDR3 nucleotides are TGTGCCAGCAGCGGCGGGACAGCCCAGGGTCAACTGTTTTTT. Its translation is CASSGGTAQGQLFF. Complete variable domain (other parts from reference TRBV9 and TRBJ1-4): DSGVTQTPKHLITATGQRVTLRCSPRSGDLSVYWYQQSLDQGLQFLIQYYNGEERAKGNILERFSAQQFPDLHSELNLSSLELGDSALYFCASSGGTAQGQLFFGSGTQLSVL.

V usage is TRBV7-6 and J usage is TRBJ2-3; D is ambiguous. From germline, CDR1 is SGHVS and CDR2 FNYEAQ. V was cut by 1 base and J by 4 bases, with 3 bases left in between. The CDR3 consists of 12 residues. The CDR3 region has the DNA TGTGCCAGCAGCTTAGAACCAGATACGCAGTATTTT. This translates into CASSLEPDTQYF.

The chain uses TRBV14 and TRBJ2-1, with 15 bases matching TRBD2. This CDR3 is 16 amino acids long. V dropped 4 bases and J dropped 6; count of bases not matched to a gene: 4. The germline V gene encodes CDR1 SGHDN and CDR2 FVKESK. This CDR3 is CASSPWTSGGANEQFF. CDR3 coding DNA: TGTGCCAGCAGCCCCTGGACTAGCGGGGGGGCCAATGAGCAGTTCTTC. Combining the CDR3 with reference TRBV14 and TRBJ2-1 gives the whole variable domain EAGVTQFPSHSVIEKGQTVTLRCDPISGHDNLYWYRRVMGKEIKFLLHFVKESKQDESGMPNNRFLAERTGGTYSTLKVQPAELEDSGVYFCASSPWTSGGANEQFFGPGTRLTVL.

The chain employs TRBV10-3 and TRBJ1-4; D not resolved. Trimming took 7 bases from V and 4 from J, leaving 13 bases between them. Germline-derived CDR1 and CDR2 are ENHRY and SYGVKD. The CDR3 runs to 14 residues. The DNA of the CDR3 is TGTGCCATCAATAACCACGGCGGTAATGAAAAACTGTTTTTT. It specifies CAINNHGGNEKLFF.

DNA for the CDR3: TGTGCCAGCAGTTTTCCCGGGGGGGGCGGTGGCACTGAAGCTTTCTTT. Its protein is CASSFPGGGGGTEAFF. The chain carries TRBV27 and TRBJ1-1, with D perhaps TRBD1 (6 bases). Trimming cost V 3 bases and J 4 bases, with 18 bases left between them. Per the germline V gene, CDR1 is MNHEY and CDR2 is SMNVEV (reference sequence). The CDR3 consists of 16 residues.

The J gene is TRBJ2-1, the V gene TRBV9; tentatively, D is TRBD1 (6 bases). Trimming took off 0 bases at V and 4 bases at J, with 20 bases between the two ends. CDR1 and CDR2 from the germline V gene are SGDLS and YYNGEE. The CDR3 loop spans 18 amino acids. CDR3 in amino acids: CASSVGLGWAGEYNEQFF. The CDR3 bases are TGTGCCAGCAGCGTAGGTTTGGGGTGGGCAGGGGAATACAATGAGCAGTTCTTC.

The rearrangement joins TRBV6-1 to TRBJ1-5, with a possible D match to TRBD1 (5 bases). The CDR3 is 13 residues long. V was clipped by 7 bases and J by 5 bases, with 12 bases between them. Germline CDR1 reads MNHNS; CDR2 reads SASEGT. The CDR3 nucleotides read TGTGCCAGCAATGGGGGGATCTATCAGCCCCAGCATTTT. It specifies CASNGGIYQPQHF.

The chain recombines TRBV5-1 with TRBJ2-3, with D perhaps being TRBD1 or TRBD2 (5 bases each). Germline V CDR1 and CDR2: SGHRS, YFSETQ. This CDR3 is built from 15 residues. The V gene lost 4 bases and the J gene lost 2 bases, with 14 bases spanning the gap. CDR3 nucleotides: TGCGCCAGCAGCGTCTGGGACGGGCCCACAGATACGCAGTATTTT. Translating it yields CASSVWDGPTDTQYF.

The DNA of the CDR3 is TGCGCCAGCAGCCCCCTATTTAGCTCCTACGAGCAGTACTTC. Translation gives CASSPLFSSYEQYF. V is TRBV4-1 and J is TRBJ2-7; D call uncertain. Germline lookup yields CDR1 MGHRA and CDR2 YSYEKL. Trimming shortened V by 4 bases and J by 0 bases, and 10 bases separated the two germline ends. CDR3 size: 14 residues.

The V and J genes are TRBV7-6 and TRBJ2-3, with D tentatively TRBD2 (6 bases). The CDR3 contains 14 residues. V lost 5 bases and J 2 bases, leaving 11 bases between the germline ends. Germline V lookup: CDR1 SGHVS, CDR2 FNYEAQ. The CDR3 reads CASSPGRTTDTQYF. The CDR3 region has the DNA TGTGCCAGCAGCCCCGGGAGAACCACAGATACGCAGTATTTT.

The chain combines TRBV6-1 with TRBJ2-3, with a weak D call TRBD2 (5 bases). Germline CDR1 is MNHNS and CDR2 is SASEGT. Trimming removed 4 bases at V and 6 bases at J, with 17 bases between. CDR3 size: 15 residues. The CDR3 DNA sequence: TGTGCCAGCAGTGCCCCGGGGTGGGGTGTCGATACGCAGTATTTT. Its protein product is CASSAPGWGVDTQYF.

V is TRBV5-1 and J is TRBJ2-3; tentative D call: TRBD2 (6 bases). This CDR3 region has 12 residues. With 3 bases removed from V and 5 bases from J, the gap between germline ends came to 7 bases. CDR1 is SGHRS, CDR2 YFSETQ, per germline. CDR3 nucleotides: TGCGCCAGCAGCTGGGGAGGAGATACGCAGTATTTT. Its protein product is CASSWGGDTQYF. The full variable domain, rest sourced from reference TRBV5-1 and TRBJ2-3, is KAGVTQTPRYLIKTRGQQVTLSCSPISGHRSVSWYQQTPGQGLQFLFEYFSETQRNKGNFPGRFSGRQFSNSRSEMNVSTLELGDSALYLCASSWGGDTQYFGPGTRLTVL.

The rearrangement joins TRBV7-9 to TRBJ1-1; possibly TRBD1 for D (6 bases). CDR1 is SEHNR, CDR2 FQNEAQ, per germline (reference sequence). V was pared by 1 base and J by 4 bases, with 10 bases between. The CDR3 is 14 residues long. Here the CDR3 reads CASSLDREITEAFF. CDR3 in DNA: TGTGCCAGCAGCTTAGACAGGGAAATCACTGAAGCTTTCTTT.

This chain connects TRBV6-1 to TRBJ1-3; no firm D call. V was shortened by 6 bases and J by 6 bases, with 9 bases between the two germline ends. The CDR3 has 12 amino acids. Germline loops: CDR1 MNHNS, CDR2 SASEGT. CDR3 region: CASRKAENTIYF. CDR3 in DNA: TGTGCCAGCAGAAAGGCGGAAAACACCATATATTTT.

The V gene is TRBV7-9, the J gene TRBJ2-1; possibly TRBD2 for D (5 bases). Per germline, CDR1 SEHNR and CDR2 FQNEAQ (reference sequence). This CDR3 has 14 amino acids. V lost 4 bases and J lost 7, with 14 bases in between. The CDR3 region is CASSSALGGNEQFF. The CDR3 DNA reads TGTGCCAGCAGCTCCGCGTTGGGCGGGAATGAGCAGTTCTTC.

In its sample, this clone is medium-sized. This sequence joins TRBV7-9 and TRBJ2-1; D possibly corresponds to TRBD2 (6 bases). V was shortened by 5 bases and J by 14 bases, with 16 bases between the two germline ends. There are 12 residues in the CDR3. Germline assignment: CDR1 SEHNR and CDR2 FQNEAQ (reference sequence). The CDR3 loop is CASSDSGSQEFF. In DNA, the CDR3 is TGTGCCAGCAGCGATTCCGGGAGCCAGGAGTTCTTC. Based on the CDR3 plus reference TRBV7-9 and TRBJ2-1, the full variable domain is DTGVSQNPRHKITKRGQNVTFRCDPISEHNRLYWYRQTLGQGPEFLTYFQNEAQLEKSRLLSDRFSAERPKGSFSTLEIQRTEQGDSAMYLCASSDSGSQEFFGPGTRLTVL.

This chain uses TRBV28 with TRBJ2-7, with TRBD2 matching 11 bases. Germline assignment: CDR1 MDHEN and CDR2 SYDVKM. The CDR3 is made up of 16 amino acids. Trimming at V came to 2 bases and at J to 2 bases, leaving 5 bases not matched to a gene. In DNA, the CDR3 is TGTGCCAGCAGTTTAAGGGGACTAGCGGTTACCTACGAGCAGTACTTC. It translates to CASSLRGLAVTYEQYF.

CDR3 in amino acids: CASSFNAGTYNEQFF. In DNA, the CDR3 is TGTGCCAGCAGCTTCAATGCGGGGACCTACAATGAGCAGTTCTTC. The chain joins TRBV13 to TRBJ2-1, with TRBD2 as a possible D gene (6 bases). In germline, CDR1 is PRHDT, CDR2 FYEKMQ (reference sequence). V was cut by 3 bases and J by 2 bases, with 11 bases left in between. The CDR3 runs 15 residues.

The V and J genes are TRBV6-1 and TRBJ2-7; 7 nucleotides line up with TRBD1. V trimming: 4 bases; J trimming: 3 bases; junction bases outside the gene matches: 12. Germline values: CDR1 MNHNS, CDR2 SASEGT. The CDR3 runs 16 residues. The CDR3 is CASSVSGTASFYEQYF. The DNA of the CDR3 is TGTGCCAGCAGTGTATCCGGGACAGCTAGTTTCTACGAGCAGTACTTC.

This chain links TRBV5-6 with TRBJ1-5; D perhaps matches TRBD1 (6 bases). This CDR3 contains 14 residues. Looked up from germline, CDR1 is SGHDT and CDR2 is YYEEEE. Trimming cost V 6 bases and J 3 bases, with 13 bases left between them. The CDR3 nucleotides are TGTGCCAGCAACCTAAGGGGGGTCAATCAGCCCCAGCATTTT. Amino acid sequence: CASNLRGVNQPQHF. The full variable domain, its missing parts supplied by reference TRBV5-6 and TRBJ1-5, is DAGVTQSPTHLIKTRGQQVTLRCSPKSGHDTVSWYQQALGQGPQFIFQYYEEEERQRGNFPDRFSGHQFPNYSSELNVNALLLGDSALYLCASNLRGVNQPQHFGDGTRLSIL.